The rows below give T cell receptor beta chains drawn from one sample of a study of cytomegalovirus exposure and HLA in healthy donors. Clones were sequenced by immunoSEQ multiplex PCR, and TCRdb holds only the in-frame ones, with some missing. Of 150,000 to 200,000 clones listed, roughly 87% are singletons. The sequenced sample was PBMCs. These receptors were taken from a man aged 50 to 59 in good health and CMV-seropositive. Both conserved end residues are part of each CDR3. The D gene is left open where the match is weak. Clone size appears in some rows only: once, few, many, or a class for an expanded clone.

v_gene	abundance	d_gene	j_gene	CDR3nt	CDR3aa
TRBV19	-	-	TRBJ1-6	TGTGCCAGTAGTAACAGGGTACATAATTCACCCCTCCACTTT	CASSNRVHNSPLHF
TRBV5-6	once	TRBD1	TRBJ2-7	TGTGCCAGCAGCTTGGGACAGGGTGGGGCCTACGAGCAGTACTTC	CASSLGQGGAYEQYF
TRBV10-3	-	-	TRBJ2-5	TGTGCCATCACCGACCGACGGGAAGGGGAGACCCAGTACTTC	CAITDRREGETQYF
TRBV6-6	once	-	TRBJ2-5	TGTGCCAGCAGACCCACTTGGCGGGCGCAAGAGACCCAGTACTTC	CASRPTWRAQETQYF
TRBV5-1	-	TRBD1	TRBJ2-7	TGCGCCAGCAGCGGACAGGGGGCCACCTACGAGCAGTACTTC	CASSGQGATYEQYF
TRBV29-1	few	TRBD1	TRBJ1-1	TGCAGCCCAAATAAGGGGGCAGGTGAAGCTTTCTTT	CSPNKGAGEAFF
TRBV28	-	TRBD2	TRBJ2-3	TGTGCCAGCAGTTTAGTGCGAAGCGGGAGGGCCACAGATACGCAGTATTTT	CASSLVRSGRATDTQYF
TRBV19	-	-	TRBJ1-1	TGTGCCAGTAGTATAGTTGAGGGAACTGAAGCTTTCTTT	CASSIVEGTEAFF
TRBV5-1	-	TRBD2	TRBJ2-1	TGCGCCAGCAGCTCCGTATCTAGCGGGATATACAATGAGCAGTTCTTC	CASSSVSSGIYNEQFF
TRBV5-1	-	TRBD2	TRBJ2-6	TGCGCCAGCAGCATCGGCATGCGACTAGCGGGAGGCTCTGGGGCCAACGTCCTGACTTTC	CASSIGMRLAGGSGANVLTF
TRBV27	-	TRBD1	TRBJ2-7	TGTGCCAGCAGCACCAGGGGGCCATGGGGAACCTACGAGCAGTACTTC	CASSTRGPWGTYEQYF
TRBV6-6	-	-	TRBJ1-1	TGTGCCAGCAATACACAGGCGCTAAACACTGAAGCTTTCTTT	CASNTQALNTEAFF
TRBV10-3	-	TRBD1	TRBJ2-1	TGTGCCATCAGCGACAGGGGTGGAAGCTCCTACAATGAGCAGTTCTTC	CAISDRGGSSYNEQFF
TRBV5-1	-	-	TRBJ1-5	TGCGCCAGCAGGGGCCCATCCCCTCCCGACAGAAAAATTGGTAGCAATCAGCCCCAGCATTTT	CASRGPSPPDRKIGSNQPQHF
TRBV28	-	-	TRBJ2-2	TGTGCCAGCAGTGCAGGGGTGAACACCGGGGAGCTGTTTTTT	CASSAGVNTGELFF
TRBV6-1	-	-	TRBJ1-4	TGTGCCAGCAGCCAGCTAGGGGCAGGGCGTGAAAAACTGTTTTTT	CASSQLGAGREKLFF
TRBV5-1	-	-	TRBJ2-3	TGCGCCAGCAGCCACTCAGGGGACACAGATACGCAGTATTTT	CASSHSGDTDTQYF
TRBV19	-	-	TRBJ2-7	TGTGCCAGTAGTATAGGCCACGGGTACGAGCAGTACTTC	CASSIGHGYEQYF
TRBV28	-	TRBD1	TRBJ1-1	TGTGCCAGCAGTTTTGGGACAGTGAACACTGAAGCTTTCTTT	CASSFGTVNTEAFF
TRBV7-9	-	TRBD2	TRBJ2-5	TGTGCCAGCAGCTTAGTAGTTACTAGCGGGGGCCCGTACCAAGAGACCCAGTACTTC	CASSLVVTSGGPYQETQYF
TRBV7-9	-	TRBD1	TRBJ2-1	TGTGCCAGCAGCTTAGTAGGTAGGACAGGGGGAAATGAGCAGTTCTTC	CASSLVGRTGGNEQFF
TRBV7-3	-	TRBD2	TRBJ2-5	TGTGCCAGCAAGATCACGGGACTAGCGGGGACAGAGACCCAGTACTTC	CASKITGLAGTETQYF
TRBV29-1	-	-	TRBJ2-3	TGCAGCGTCTCGGGATTTTGGGGCACAGATACGCAGTATTTT	CSVSGFWGTDTQYF
TRBV30	once	-	TRBJ1-3	TGTGCCTGGAGTGTCCCCCGGAACACCATATATTTT	CAWSVPRNTIYF
TRBV5-4	-	-	TRBJ2-1	TGTGCCAGCAGCTTGATGGGACAAAATCGGGATGAGCAGTTCTTC	CASSLMGQNRDEQFF
TRBV7-2	-	-	TRBJ2-5	TGTGCCAGCACCCCACAGGGCTGGGAGACCCAGTACTTC	CASTPQGWETQYF
TRBV28	-	TRBD1	TRBJ2-2	TGTGCCAGCAGTTTTCCGGGACAGGGTACTGGCGGGGAGCTGTTTTTT	CASSFPGQGTGGELFF
TRBV6-1	-	-	TRBJ1-5	TGTGCCAGCAGTGCCGGGGAGCCCCAGCATTTT	CASSAGEPQHF
TRBV7-6	-	TRBD1	TRBJ1-1	TGTGCCAGCAGCGCCGGGACAGGGGTAGACACTGAAGCTTTCTTT	CASSAGTGVDTEAFF
TRBV13	-	-	TRBJ1-2	TGTGCCAGCAGCACACCAACAGGGTTACTTTCATCTGGCTACACCTTC	CASSTPTGLLSSGYTF
TRBV7-9	-	TRBD1	TRBJ2-7	TGTGCCAGCAGCTCCAGGGGACAGCTCGTTTCCTACGAGCAGTACTTC	CASSSRGQLVSYEQYF
TRBV7-3	-	TRBD1	TRBJ2-2	TGTGCCAGCAGCCCCGGACAGGCCTACACCGGGGAGCTGTTTTTT	CASSPGQAYTGELFF
TRBV28	-	-	TRBJ2-7	TGTGCCAGCAGTTTTGGATACTCAGGGGTGTACGAGCAGTACTTC	CASSFGYSGVYEQYF
TRBV13	-	TRBD2	TRBJ2-2	TGTGCCAGCAGCGCCGGACTAGCGGGAGCGGGCGGGGAGCTGTTTTTT	CASSAGLAGAGGELFF
TRBV5-8	-	-	TRBJ1-2	TGTGCCAGCAGCTTGACACCTAACTATGGCTACACCTTC	CASSLTPNYGYTF
TRBV5-1	-	-	TRBJ2-1	TGCGCCAGCAGCCCGACTGGAAATGAGCAGTTCTTC	CASSPTGNEQFF
TRBV10-3	-	TRBD2	TRBJ2-2	TGTGCCATCAGGGGCGGGGGGGCCGCCGGGGAGCTGTTTTTT	CAIRGGGAAGELFF
TRBV19	-	TRBD1	TRBJ2-7	TGTGCCAGTAGTGAGGGGGCGGCCAGGAGCTCCTACGAGCAGTACTTC	CASSEGAARSSYEQYF
TRBV6-5	-	-	TRBJ2-2	TGTGCCAGCAGTAATCACAGGGCGAACACCGGGGAGCTGTTTTTT	CASSNHRANTGELFF
TRBV9	-	-	TRBJ1-3	TGTGCCAGCAGCGTGCCCGGGGATGGAAACACCATATATTTT	CASSVPGDGNTIYF
TRBV15	-	-	TRBJ2-1	TGTGCCACCAGCAGAGATCGGGCGGGGCGAGGAGGTTCCTACAATGAGCAGTTCTTC	CATSRDRAGRGGSYNEQFF
TRBV27	-	-	TRBJ1-2	TGTGCCAGCGCCTCGGGGGGCTACACCTTC	CASASGGYTF